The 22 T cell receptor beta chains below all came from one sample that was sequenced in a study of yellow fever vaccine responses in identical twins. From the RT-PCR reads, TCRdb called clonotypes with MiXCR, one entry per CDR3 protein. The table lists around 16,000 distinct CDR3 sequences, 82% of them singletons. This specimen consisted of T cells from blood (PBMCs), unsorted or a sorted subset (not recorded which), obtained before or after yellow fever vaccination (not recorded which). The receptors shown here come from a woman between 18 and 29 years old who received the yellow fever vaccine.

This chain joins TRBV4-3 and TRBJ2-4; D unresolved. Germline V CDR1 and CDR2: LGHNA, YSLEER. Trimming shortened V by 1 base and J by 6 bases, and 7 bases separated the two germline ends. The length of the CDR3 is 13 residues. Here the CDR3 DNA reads TGCGCCAGCAGCCAAGGACACGGAAACATTCAGTACTTC. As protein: CASSQGHGNIQYF.

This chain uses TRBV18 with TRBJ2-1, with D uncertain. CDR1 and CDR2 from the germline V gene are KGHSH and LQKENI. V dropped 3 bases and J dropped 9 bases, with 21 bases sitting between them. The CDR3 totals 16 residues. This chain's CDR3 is CASSPLTSVQVVEQFF. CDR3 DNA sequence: TGTGCCAGCTCACCTCTAACGTCGGTTCAGGTTGTTGAGCAGTTCTTC.

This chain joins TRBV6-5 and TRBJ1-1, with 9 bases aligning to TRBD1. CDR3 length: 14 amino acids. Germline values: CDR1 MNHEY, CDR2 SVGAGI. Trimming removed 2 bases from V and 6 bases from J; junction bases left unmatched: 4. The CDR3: CASSYGDRVSEAFF. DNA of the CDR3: TGTGCCAGCAGTTACGGGGACAGGGTCTCTGAAGCTTTCTTT.

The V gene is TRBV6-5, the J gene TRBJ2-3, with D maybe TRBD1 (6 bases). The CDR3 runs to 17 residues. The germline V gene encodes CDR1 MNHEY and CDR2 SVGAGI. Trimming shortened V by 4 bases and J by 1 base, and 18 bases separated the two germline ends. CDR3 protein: CASSSMGWGRRTDTQYF. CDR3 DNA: TGTGCCAGCAGTTCGATGGGTTGGGGGCGACGCACAGATACGCAGTATTTT.

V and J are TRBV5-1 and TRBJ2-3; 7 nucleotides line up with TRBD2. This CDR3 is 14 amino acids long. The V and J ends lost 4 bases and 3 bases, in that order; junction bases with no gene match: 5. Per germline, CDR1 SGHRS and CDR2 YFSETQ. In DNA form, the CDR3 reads TGCGCCAGCAGCGAATTGGGGGGGACAGATACGCAGTATTTT. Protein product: CASSELGGTDTQYF.

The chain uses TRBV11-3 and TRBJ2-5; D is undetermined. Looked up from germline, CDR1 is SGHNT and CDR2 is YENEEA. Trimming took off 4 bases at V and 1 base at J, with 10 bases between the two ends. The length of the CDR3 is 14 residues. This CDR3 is CASSSRLPQETQYF. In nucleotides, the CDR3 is TGTGCCAGCAGCTCGAGACTCCCCCAAGAGACCCAGTACTTC.

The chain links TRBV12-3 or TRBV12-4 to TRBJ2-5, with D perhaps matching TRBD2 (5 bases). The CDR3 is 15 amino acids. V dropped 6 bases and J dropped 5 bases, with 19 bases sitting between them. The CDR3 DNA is TGTGCCAGCAGCTACCTGGGCCCCCCGGGGGAGACCCAGTACTTC. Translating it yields CASSYLGPPGETQYF.

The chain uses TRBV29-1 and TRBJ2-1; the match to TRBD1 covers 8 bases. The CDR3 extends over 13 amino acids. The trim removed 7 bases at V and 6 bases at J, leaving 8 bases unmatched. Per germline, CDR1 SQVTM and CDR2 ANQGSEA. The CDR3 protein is CSAPGTGLNEQFF. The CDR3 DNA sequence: TGCAGCGCACCCGGGACAGGCCTCAATGAGCAGTTCTTC.

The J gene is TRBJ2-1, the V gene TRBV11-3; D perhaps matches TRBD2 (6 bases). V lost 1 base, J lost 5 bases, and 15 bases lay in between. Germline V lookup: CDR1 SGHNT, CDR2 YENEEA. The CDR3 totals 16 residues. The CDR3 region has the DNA TGTGCCAGCAGCTTAGCGACGGGGGTCCCAAACAATGAGCAGTTCTTC. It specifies CASSLATGVPNNEQFF.

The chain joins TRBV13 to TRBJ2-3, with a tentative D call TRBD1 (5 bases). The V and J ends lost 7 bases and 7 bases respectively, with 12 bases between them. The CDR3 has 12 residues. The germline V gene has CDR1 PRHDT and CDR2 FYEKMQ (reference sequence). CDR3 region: CASTERGNTQYF. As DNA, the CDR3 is TGTGCCAGCACCGAAAGGGGCAATACGCAGTATTTT.

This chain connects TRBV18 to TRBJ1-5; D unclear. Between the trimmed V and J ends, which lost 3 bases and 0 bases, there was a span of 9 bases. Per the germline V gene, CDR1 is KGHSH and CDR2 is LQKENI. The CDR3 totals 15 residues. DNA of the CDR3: TGTGCCAGCTCACCTTTGGGTCTTAGCAATCAGCCCCAGCATTTT. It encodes CASSPLGLSNQPQHF.

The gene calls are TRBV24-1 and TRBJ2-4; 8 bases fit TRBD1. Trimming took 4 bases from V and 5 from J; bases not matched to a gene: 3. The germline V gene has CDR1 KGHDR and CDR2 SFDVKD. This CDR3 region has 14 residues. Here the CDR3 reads CATSEQGDENIQYF. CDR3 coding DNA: TGTGCCACCAGTGAACAGGGGGACGAAAACATTCAGTACTTC.

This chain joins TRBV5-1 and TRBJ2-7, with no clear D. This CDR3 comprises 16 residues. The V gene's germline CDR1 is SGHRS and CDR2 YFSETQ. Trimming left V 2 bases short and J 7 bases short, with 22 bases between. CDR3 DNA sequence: TGCGCCAGCAGCTTTGCCGAATCAAGGCCTCCTACGGAGCAGTACTTC. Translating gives CASSFAESRPPTEQYF. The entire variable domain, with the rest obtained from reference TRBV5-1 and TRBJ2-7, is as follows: KAGVTQTPRYLIKTRGQQVTLSCSPISGHRSVSWYQQTPGQGLQFLFEYFSETQRNKGNFPGRFSGRQFSNSRSEMNVSTLELGDSALYLCASSFAESRPPTEQYFGPGTRLTVT.

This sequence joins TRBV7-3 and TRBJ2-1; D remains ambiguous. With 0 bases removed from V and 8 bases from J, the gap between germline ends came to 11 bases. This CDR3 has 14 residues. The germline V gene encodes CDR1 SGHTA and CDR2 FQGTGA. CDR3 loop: CASSLTGSADEQFF. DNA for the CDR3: TGTGCCAGCAGCTTAACCGGGTCAGCCGATGAGCAGTTCTTC.

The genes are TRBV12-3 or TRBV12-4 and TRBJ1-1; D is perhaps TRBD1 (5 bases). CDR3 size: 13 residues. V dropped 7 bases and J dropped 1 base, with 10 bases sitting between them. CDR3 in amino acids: CASTRGENTEAFF. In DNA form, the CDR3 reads TGTGCCAGCACCCGAGGGGAGAACACTGAAGCTTTCTTT.

The DNA of the CDR3 is TGTGCCAGCAGCTTAGCGCTGGGTAGAGGCGAGCAGTACTTC. This encodes CASSLALGRGEQYF. The genes are TRBV11-1 and TRBJ2-7; D not resolved. With 0 bases removed from V and 6 bases from J, the gap between germline ends came to 12 bases. CDR3 size: 14 residues. Germline V lookup: CDR1 SGHAT, CDR2 FQDESV (reference sequence).

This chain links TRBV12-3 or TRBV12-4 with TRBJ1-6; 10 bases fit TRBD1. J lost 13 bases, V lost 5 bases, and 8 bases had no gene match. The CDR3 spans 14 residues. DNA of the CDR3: TGTGCCAGCAGTCGGGACAGGGGCTTAGCTCCCCTCCACTTT. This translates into CASSRDRGLAPLHF.

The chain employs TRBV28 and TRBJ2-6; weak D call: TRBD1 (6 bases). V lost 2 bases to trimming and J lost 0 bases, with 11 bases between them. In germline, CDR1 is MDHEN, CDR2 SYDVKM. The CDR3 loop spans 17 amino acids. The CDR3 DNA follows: TGTGCCAGCAGTTTACGGGGACATAGCTCTGGGGCCAACGTCCTGACTTTC. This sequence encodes CASSLRGHSSGANVLTF.

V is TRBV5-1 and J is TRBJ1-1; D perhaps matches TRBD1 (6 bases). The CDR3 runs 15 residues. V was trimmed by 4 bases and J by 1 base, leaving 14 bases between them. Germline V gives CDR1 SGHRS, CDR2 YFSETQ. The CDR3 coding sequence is TGCGCCAGCAGCGGACAAGGGGGGCGGAACACTGAAGCTTTCTTT. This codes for CASSGQGGRNTEAFF.

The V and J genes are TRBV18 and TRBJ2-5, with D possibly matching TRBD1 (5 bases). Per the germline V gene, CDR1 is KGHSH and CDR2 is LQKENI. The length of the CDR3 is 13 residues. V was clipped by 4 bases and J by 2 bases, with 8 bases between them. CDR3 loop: CASSLTAQETQYF. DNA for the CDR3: TGTGCCAGCTCACTGACAGCTCAAGAGACCCAGTACTTC.

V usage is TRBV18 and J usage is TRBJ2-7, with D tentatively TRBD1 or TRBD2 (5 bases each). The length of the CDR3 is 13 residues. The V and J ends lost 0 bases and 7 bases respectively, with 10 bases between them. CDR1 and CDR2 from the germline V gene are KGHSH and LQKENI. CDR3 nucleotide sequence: TGTGCCAGCTCACCACCAGGGACGGGAGAGCAGTACTTC. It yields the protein CASSPPGTGEQYF.

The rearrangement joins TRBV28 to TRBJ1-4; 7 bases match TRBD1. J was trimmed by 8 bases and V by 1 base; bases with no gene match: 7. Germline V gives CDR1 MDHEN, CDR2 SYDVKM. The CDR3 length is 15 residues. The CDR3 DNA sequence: TGTGCCAGCAGTTTATCCAGGCCGGGACAGGAAAAACTGTTTTTT. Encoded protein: CASSLSRPGQEKLFF.